These 19 T cell receptor beta chains originate from one sample sequenced in a study of CD4 T cells in relation to SARS-CoV-2 and coronaviruses. These receptors have no identified antigens. Before the COVID-19 pandemic, during about 2010-2018, CD4+ T cells were taken from unexposed donors. Isolation of CD4+ T cells took place after less than twelve days in culture. Sequencing used immunoSEQ multiplex PCR; TCRdb keeps in-frame clones, though not all of them. The table records about 15,000 clones, around 82% of them present only once. Sequencing input: CD4+ T cells from PBMCs, cultured in vitro. The receptors originated from a human donor in good health.

The J gene is TRBJ2-3, the V gene TRBV10-1; no definite D call. The CDR3 runs 13 residues. Germline CDR1 is WNHNN and CDR2 is SYGVQD (reference sequence). The V end was cut by 5 bases, the J end by 0 bases, with 6 bases between. In DNA, the CDR3 is TGCGCCAGCAGTCACCAAAGCACAGATACGCAGTATTTT. It yields the protein CASSHQSTDTQYF.

The gene calls are TRBV7-3 and TRBJ2-7; 8 bases agree with TRBD2. V gave up 5 bases and J gave up 6 bases; unmatched junction bases: 9. The CDR3 extends over 14 amino acids. Germline V gene sequence: CDR1 SGHTA, CDR2 FQGTGA. CDR3 nucleotide sequence: TGTGCCAGCAGCGGGAAAGCGGGAGATGCCGAGCAGTACTTC. Translated, it gives CASSGKAGDAEQYF.

This clone was seen just once. CDR3 nucleotide sequence: TGTGCCAGCAGTGAAAGCGGGCTTGGGGCCAACGTCCTGACTTTC. It specifies CASSESGLGANVLTF. The chain uses TRBV2 and TRBJ2-6; D is perhaps TRBD2 (6 bases). The germline V and J ends were trimmed by 2 bases and 3 bases, with 8 bases remaining between them. CDR1 is SNHLY, CDR2 FYNNEI, per germline. There are 15 residues in the CDR3.

This clone was observed a single time. The J gene is TRBJ2-2, the V gene TRBV11-3; D might be TRBD1 (5 bases). Germline V lookup: CDR1 SGHNT, CDR2 YENEEA. The CDR3 runs to 15 residues. V lost 5 bases to trimming and J lost 2 bases, with 12 bases between them. This CDR3 is CASSQRTLNTGELFF. The CDR3 bases are TGTGCCAGCAGCCAACGGACACTTAACACCGGGGAGCTGTTTTTT.

The V and J genes are TRBV5-1 and TRBJ2-1, with TRBD1 identical over 8 bases. This CDR3 is built from 15 residues. Germline CDR1 and CDR2: SGHRS and YFSETQ. V trimming: 4 bases; J trimming: 4 bases; junction bases outside the gene matches: 7. CDR3 sequence reads: CASSQGQVAYNEQFF. The CDR3 DNA follows: TGCGCCAGCAGCCAGGGACAGGTGGCATACAATGAGCAGTTCTTC.

The chain has TRBV6-2 or TRBV6-3 and TRBJ2-1, with TRBD2 matching over 7 bases. The junction had 16 bases not matched to a gene; V was cut back by 5 bases and J by 12 bases. CDR1 MNHEY and CDR2 SVGEGT come from the germline V gene. The CDR3 runs 15 residues. The CDR3 is CASSPPTGGLEVQFF. The CDR3 DNA follows: TGTGCCAGCAGTCCCCCCACGGGAGGTCTAGAAGTGCAGTTCTTC.

The chain recombines TRBV7-9 with TRBJ2-5, with a tentative D call TRBD2 (6 bases). V was trimmed by 5 bases and J by 2 bases, leaving 12 bases between them. The CDR3 is 14 amino acids. Germline values: CDR1 SEHNR, CDR2 FQNEAQ (reference sequence). CDR3 loop: CASSLREAQETQYF. CDR3 coding DNA: TGTGCCAGCAGCCTAAGGGAGGCACAAGAGACCCAGTACTTC.

V usage is TRBV3-1 (or the pseudogene TRBV3-2) and J usage is TRBJ1-5; 10 bases are a match to TRBD1. Germline trimming cut 4 bases from V and 4 bases from J; bases unmatched to any gene: 4. There are 15 residues in the CDR3. Germline CDR1 LGHDT, CDR2 YNNKEL (reference sequence). CDR3 sequence (DNA): TGTGCCAGCAGCCTGGAGGGACAGGGGAATCAGCCCCAGCATTTT. As protein: CASSLEGQGNQPQHF.

The gene calls are TRBV11-1 and TRBJ2-7; D not certain. Between the trimmed V and J ends, which lost 7 bases and 0 bases, there was a span of 4 bases. Germline V lookup: CDR1 SGHAT, CDR2 FQDESV (reference sequence). CDR3 length: 11 residues. The CDR3, as DNA: TGTGCCAGCATGAGCTCCTACGAGCAGTACTTC. It encodes CASMSSYEQYF.

The genes are TRBV6-4 and TRBJ2-3; 9 nucleotides align to TRBD2. Germline V gene sequence: CDR1 MRHNA, CDR2 SNTAGT. This CDR3 is built from 15 residues. V dropped 5 bases and J dropped 4; count of bases not matched to a gene: 7. CDR3 in amino acids: CASSRLADTSDTQYF. As DNA, the CDR3 is TGTGCCAGCAGTCGACTAGCGGACACCTCAGATACGCAGTATTTT.

This chain links TRBV2 with TRBJ2-2; unclear D gene. Trimming shortened V by 6 bases and J by 6 bases, and 5 bases separated the two germline ends. There are 11 residues in the CDR3. Germline V gene sequence: CDR1 SNHLY, CDR2 FYNNEI. DNA for the CDR3: TGTGCCAGCAGGGGCCCCGGGGAGCTGTTTTTT. Translating it yields CASRGPGELFF.

This clone has a single count. This chain uses TRBV29-1 with TRBJ2-3, with 7 positions matching TRBD1. This CDR3 has 12 amino acids. Trimming removed 6 bases from V and 5 bases from J; junction bases left unmatched: 5. Germline V gene lookup returns CDR1 SQVTM and CDR2 ANQGSEA. This chain's CDR3 is CSVLQGKDTQYF. The DNA for the CDR3 is TGCAGCGTGCTACAGGGGAAAGATACGCAGTATTTT.

The chain combines TRBV7-2 with TRBJ2-5; D is possibly TRBD2 (7 bases). Germline values: CDR1 SGHTA, CDR2 FQGNSA. V dropped 2 bases and J dropped 4 bases, with 14 bases sitting between them. The CDR3 length is 15 residues. In DNA, the CDR3 is TGTGCCAGCAGCTTATTTGATAGGGGGGGAGAGACCCAGTACTTC. It is translated as CASSLFDRGGETQYF.

The rearrangement uses TRBV30 and TRBJ1-4; D unresolved. This CDR3 spans 14 amino acids. Germline V lookup: CDR1 GTSNPN, CDR2 SVGIG (reference sequence). Trimming cost V 3 bases and J 10 bases, with 18 bases left between them. The CDR3 DNA sequence: TGTGCCTGGAGCTTTAAGGACGGAGTAGGAAAACTGTTTTTT. It is translated as CAWSFKDGVGKLFF.

This chain connects TRBV5-1 to TRBJ1-5, with D possibly being TRBD1 (6 bases). The CDR3 totals 15 residues. Germline V CDR1 and CDR2: SGHRS, YFSETQ. V gave up 0 bases and J gave up 7 bases, with 14 bases separating them. CDR3 protein: CASSLVGGLGQPQHF. DNA for the CDR3: TGCGCCAGCAGCTTGGTTGGGGGGCTGGGGCAGCCCCAGCATTTT.

V usage is TRBV28 and J usage is TRBJ1-5; D is possibly TRBD1 (6 bases). Germline V lookup: CDR1 MDHEN, CDR2 SYDVKM. The CDR3 is made up of 20 amino acids. The V end was cut by 3 bases, the J end by 3 bases, with 27 bases between. Here the CDR3 DNA reads TGTGCCAGCAGTTTGTGGCCACCGGGACACGCGTTACAGTACAATCAGCCCCAGCATTTT. It is translated as CASSLWPPGHALQYNQPQHF.

The J gene is TRBJ1-4, the V gene TRBV19; D gene uncertain. The V end was cut by 8 bases, the J end by 5 bases, with 3 bases between. The CDR3 spans 10 residues. CDR1 is LNHDA, CDR2 SQIVND, per germline (reference sequence). CDR3 DNA: TGTGCCAGTCGGAATGAAAAACTGTTTTTT. Amino acids: CASRNEKLFF. Based on the CDR3 plus reference TRBV19 and TRBJ1-4, the full variable domain is DGGITQSPKYLFRKEGQNVTLSCEQNLNHDAMYWYRQDPGQGLRLIYYSQIVNDFQKGDIAEGYSVSREKKESFPLTVTSAQKNPTAFYLCASRNEKLFFGSGTQLSVL.

The CDR3 DNA is TGTGCCAGCAGTCATGAAGGACAGGGGGCTGGCAATGAGCAGTTCTTC. The encoded protein is CASSHEGQGAGNEQFF. V is TRBV2 and J is TRBJ2-1; TRBD1 agrees at 11 bases. CDR1 is SNHLY and CDR2 is FYNNEI in the germline V gene. After removal of 5 bases from V and 6 bases from J, the junction contained 9 bases not matched to a gene. The CDR3 loop spans 16 amino acids.

The chain recombines TRBV7-3 with TRBJ2-3, with D unclear. Germline V gene data show CDR1 as SGHTA and CDR2 as FQGTGA. Trimming removed 5 bases from V and 2 bases from J, with 2 bases in between. CDR3 size: 11 residues. CDR3 sequence (DNA): TGTGCCAGCAGCAACACAGATACGCAGTATTTT. Translation gives CASSNTDTQYF.